This is a list of T cell receptor beta chains from one sample in a study of blood T cell repertoires in COVID-19. Sequencing was performed with immunoSEQ multiplex PCR; in TCRdb, only in-frame clones are kept and a portion is missing. This sample has about 120,000 clones; 74% occur once, and the top ten carry around 5.5%. Sequences were obtained from peripheral blood. All receptors derive from a man in his 60s with acute or convalescent COVID-19. CDR3s include the opening cysteine and the closing phenylalanine or tryptophan. A D gene is named only where the DNA matches it firmly. Clone sizes are given selectively: once, few, many, or a class where the clone is expanded.

TRBV3-1/TRBV3-2	few	TRBJ1-5	NA	TGTGCCAGCAGCCAAGGGGGAGATCAGCCCCAGCATTTT	CASSQGGDQPQHF
TRBV6-2/TRBV6-3	once	TRBJ1-5	TRBD1	TGTGCCAGCAGTCGGGACAGGGACCAGCCCCAGCATTTT	CASSRDRDQPQHF
TRBV7-3	NA	TRBJ2-1	NA	TGTGCCAGCAGCCCCCAGCCGGGAACCTACAATGAGCAGTTCTTC	CASSPQPGTYNEQFF
TRBV24-1	NA	TRBJ2-2	NA	TGTGCCACCAGTGTTCGAGGGACCGGGGAGCTGTTTTTT	CATSVRGTGELFF
TRBV15	NA	TRBJ2-7	TRBD2	TGTGCCACCAGACCCAAGGCGGGGGGTCGGGGCGAGCAGTACTTC	CATRPKAGGRGEQYF
TRBV6-5	NA	TRBJ1-2	TRBD1	TGTGCCAGCAGCCTCGGACAGGGCAGGCGGGGCTACACCTTC	CASSLGQGRRGYTF
TRBV9	NA	TRBJ2-1	NA	TGTGCCAGCAGCGCTCTAATGGCGGAGAGCTCCTACAATGAGCAGTTCTTC	CASSALMAESSYNEQFF
TRBV11-2	NA	TRBJ2-3	NA	TGTGCCAGCAGCGCCGGGACTACAGATACGCAGTATTTT	CASSAGTTDTQYF
TRBV6-5	once	TRBJ1-4	TRBD1	TGTGCCAGCAGTAAGGGACAGAGGAGTGAAAAACTGTTTTTT	CASSKGQRSEKLFF
TRBV4-1	NA	TRBJ1-2	TRBD1	TGCGCCAGCAGCCAAGAAAGTAGAGGGGGCGCCCGTGGCTACACCTTC	CASSQESRGGARGYTF
TRBV25-1	few	TRBJ1-4	TRBD1	TGTGCCAGCAGTGATCCGGGACAGGGGATCGGAAAACTGTTTTTT	CASSDPGQGIGKLFF
TRBV19	NA	TRBJ2-6	TRBD2	TGTGCCAGTAGTAGGGGACTAGGACGGACCTCTGGGGCCAACGTCCTGACTTTC	CASSRGLGRTSGANVLTF
TRBV18	NA	TRBJ1-5	NA	TGTGCCAGCTCACCAGGCACAGGCGGGGGGCAGCCCCAGCATTTT	CASSPGTGGGQPQHF
TRBV11-3	NA	TRBJ1-6	NA	TGTGCCAGCAGCTCTCTGGCAGAACCAAATTCACCCCTCCACTTT	CASSSLAEPNSPLHF
TRBV11-3	NA	TRBJ2-3	TRBD2	TGTGCCAGCAGCTTACGCCTCAGCGGGGGGGGCACAGATACGCAGTATTTT	CASSLRLSGGGTDTQYF
TRBV9	few	TRBJ1-3	NA	TGTGCCAGCAGCGTAGATCCCCCCTTGGGCAGGGGCTCACCCTTCTCTGGAAACACCATATATTTT	CASSVDPPLGRGSPFSGNTIYF
TRBV11-2	NA	TRBJ1-5	TRBD1	TGTGCCAGCAGCTCAACAGGGGGGATCAATCAGCCCCAGCATTTT	CASSSTGGINQPQHF
TRBV7-3	NA	TRBJ2-3	TRBD1	TGTGCCAGCAGCTCGACAGGGGCGTCCACAGATACGCAGTATTTT	CASSSTGASTDTQYF
TRBV5-1	few	TRBJ2-2	NA	TGCGCCAGCAGCCTACACCTTAGCGGCGGGGAGCTGTTTTTT	CASSLHLSGGELFF
TRBV27	NA	TRBJ1-2	TRBD1	TGTGCCAGCAGACGAGCTGGGACAGGGGGCGAGAATGGCTACACCTTC	CASRRAGTGGENGYTF
TRBV19	few	TRBJ1-2	NA	TGTGCCAGTAGTATGTCCAGGGGCTATGGCTACACCTTC	CASSMSRGYGYTF
TRBV5-1	NA	TRBJ2-2	NA	TGCGCCAGCAGACCCATAACAGGGTACACCGGGGAGCTGTTTTTT	CASRPITGYTGELFF
TRBV28	NA	TRBJ1-1	NA	TGTGCCAGCGGGGCAGGGAACCAAGCTTTCTTT	CASGAGNQAFF
TRBV27	NA	TRBJ1-2	TRBD1	TGTGCCAGCAGGGAACAGGGGGCATTTGGCTACACCTTC	CASREQGAFGYTF
TRBV24-1	NA	TRBJ2-2	TRBD2	TGTGCCACCAGTGATTTCTCTAGCGGGGGGGTGATCACCGGGGAGCTGTTTTTT	CATSDFSSGGVITGELFF
TRBV24-1	NA	TRBJ1-1	NA	TGTGCCACCAGTGATTTGAGTTACCGGGTTGAACATATGAACACTGAAGCTTTCTTT	CATSDLSYRVEHMNTEAFF